Below, 23 T cell receptor beta chains from the same sample are listed, as sequenced in a study of blood T cell repertoires in COVID-19. Sequenced by immunoSEQ multiplex PCR; TCRdb stores in-frame clones only, minus some. The table lists around 370,000 clones, around nine tenths of them singletons. The material sequenced was PBMCs or T cells enriched from blood (not recorded which). All receptors derive from a woman aged 18-29 years who had recovered from COVID-19.

V and J are TRBV15 and TRBJ1-5, with a tentative D call TRBD1 (6 bases). The V gene's germline CDR1 is LNHNV and CDR2 YYDKDF (reference sequence). Trimming left V 1 base short and J 6 bases short, with 10 bases between. The CDR3 spans 14 residues. This CDR3 reads CATSRGGGGQPQHF. CDR3 DNA sequence: TGTGCCACCAGCAGAGGAGGGGGTGGTCAGCCCCAGCATTTT. The full variable domain, in which reference TRBV15 and TRBJ1-5 provide the parts outside the CDR3, is DAMVIQNPRYQVTQFGKPVTLSCSQTLNHNVMYWYQQKSSQAPKLLFHYYDKDFNNEADTPDNFQSRRPNTSFCFLDIRSPGLGDTAMYLCATSRGGGGQPQHFGDGTRLSIL.

The chain combines TRBV5-5 with TRBJ1-4; a weak D match, TRBD1 (6 bases). Trimming stripped 5 bases from V and 8 bases from J, with 19 bases between. The CDR3 is made up of 15 amino acids. Germline CDR1 SGHKS, CDR2 YYEKEE (reference sequence). The CDR3 DNA reads as TGTGCCAGCAGGCCATTGGGGGCCCTACTAGAAAAACTGTTTTTT. Protein: CASRPLGALLEKLFF.

J is TRBJ2-7 and V is TRBV4-1, with D perhaps TRBD1 (5 bases). This CDR3 comprises 16 residues. Germline CDR1 is MGHRA and CDR2 is YSYEKL. Trimming cost V 3 bases and J 6 bases, with 21 bases left between them. CDR3 in amino acids: CASSHLWGRRAPEQYF. CDR3 nucleotide sequence: TGCGCCAGCAGCCACCTCTGGGGCAGGCGCGCCCCCGAGCAGTACTTC.

The V gene is TRBV4-1, the J gene TRBJ1-6; 11 positions match TRBD1. Germline CDR1 reads MGHRA; CDR2 reads YSYEKL. There are 15 residues in the CDR3. V dropped 3 bases and J dropped 9; count of bases not matched to a gene: 4. The CDR3: CASSQTGTGGSPLHF. The CDR3 nucleotides read TGCGCCAGCAGCCAGACCGGGACAGGGGGTTCACCCCTCCACTTT.

The chain has TRBV19 and TRBJ1-2, with 7 bases identical to TRBD1. In germline, CDR1 is LNHDA, CDR2 SQIVND (reference sequence). Unmatched junction bases numbered 15, after V lost 3 bases and J lost 8 bases. The length of the CDR3 is 16 residues. In DNA, the CDR3 is TGTGCCAGTAGTATTCGGACAGGCACCCTCCCTGAGGGCTACACCTTC. Its translation is CASSIRTGTLPEGYTF.

The CDR3 protein is CASSDPGLADEQFF. As DNA, the CDR3 is TGTGCCAGCAGCGACCCCGGACTAGCCGATGAGCAGTTCTTC. V gene TRBV9 combines with J gene TRBJ2-1; 8 positions agree with TRBD2. The CDR3 is 14 amino acids. Germline lookup yields CDR1 SGDLS and CDR2 YYNGEE. The V segment lost 3 bases and the J segment 8 bases; nucleotides outside the gene matches: 7.

The gene calls are TRBV19 and TRBJ1-6; 8 nucleotides align to TRBD1. The J segment lost 9 bases and the V segment lost 5 bases, leaving 6 bases of the junction unmatched. Germline V gives CDR1 LNHDA, CDR2 SQIVND (reference sequence). The CDR3 loop spans 14 amino acids. The DNA for the CDR3 is TGTGCCAGTAGTTTGGACAGGGTGAGTTCACCCCTCCACTTT. Protein: CASSLDRVSSPLHF.

This clone was seen once. The CDR3 DNA is TGTGCCAGCAGCCCAGGGAGGGGACCTGGAAACACCATATATTTT. This translates into CASSPGRGPGNTIYF. The chain couples TRBV11-3 to TRBJ1-3, with D tentatively TRBD1 (5 bases). Trimming stripped 5 bases from V and 2 bases from J, with 13 bases between. In germline, CDR1 is SGHNT, CDR2 YENEEA. This CDR3 region has 15 residues.

The chain is built from TRBV10-3 and TRBJ2-3; a possible D gene is TRBD2 (5 bases). Germline V gene sequence: CDR1 ENHRY, CDR2 SYGVKD. V shed 4 bases and J shed 6 bases, with 17 bases lying between them. The CDR3 loop spans 15 amino acids. DNA for the CDR3: TGTGCCATCAGTGGCCTCTTGAGGGCCAGGGATACGCAGTATTTT. Translating gives CAISGLLRARDTQYF.

The gene calls are TRBV11-2 and TRBJ1-1; no firm D call. This CDR3 is 16 amino acids long. CDR1 and CDR2 from the germline V gene are SGHAT and FQNNGV. Trimming took 1 base from V and 0 from J, leaving 12 bases between them. CDR3 DNA sequence: TGTGCCAGCAGCTTAGCTCCGGGAGGAGTGAACACTGAAGCTTTCTTT. This sequence encodes CASSLAPGGVNTEAFF.

The chain uses TRBV5-5 and TRBJ2-7; TRBD1 matches 9 bases. J gave up 5 bases and V 5 bases, and 11 bases lay outside the gene matches. CDR1 and CDR2 (germline): SGHKS, YYEKEE (reference sequence). The CDR3 has 15 residues. CDR3 coding DNA: TGTGCCAGCAGATCGAGGGACAGGGCAAGGGACGAGCAGTACTTC. Translated, it gives CASRSRDRARDEQYF.

J is TRBJ2-2 and V is TRBV5-4; TRBD1 matches at 10 bases. The V and J ends lost 5 bases and 7 bases, in that order; junction bases with no gene match: 5. The CDR3 runs 14 residues. Germline V gene data show CDR1 as SGHNT and CDR2 as YYREEE (reference sequence). CDR3 sequence: CASRRQGAVGELFF. The CDR3 DNA sequence: TGTGCCAGCAGGCGACAGGGGGCCGTCGGGGAGCTGTTTTTT.

The chain couples TRBV7-9 to TRBJ2-1; 9 bases align to TRBD2. The CDR3 covers 14 residues. Germline V CDR1 and CDR2: SEHNR, FQNEAQ (reference sequence). V lost 5 bases, J lost 8 bases, and 7 bases stayed unmatched. The CDR3 coding sequence is TGTGCCAGCAGCCCTAGCGGGGTCCTCGATGAGCAGTTCTTC. Its translation: CASSPSGVLDEQFF.

This rearrangement joins TRBV7-9 to TRBJ1-1; TRBD1 might be the D (6 bases). V lost 6 bases and J lost 0, with 8 bases in between. The CDR3 consists of 13 residues. Germline V gene data show CDR1 as SEHNR and CDR2 as FQNEAQ (reference sequence). The CDR3 DNA sequence: TGTGCCAGCAGAACAGGGTTGAACACTGAAGCTTTCTTT. Translating gives CASRTGLNTEAFF.

This clone was counted a few times. J is TRBJ1-1 and V is TRBV2; 8 bases are a match to TRBD1. CDR3 length equals 13 residues. V trimming: 4 bases; J trimming: 6 bases; junction bases outside the gene matches: 4. Germline loops: CDR1 SNHLY, CDR2 FYNNEI. CDR3 coding DNA: TGTGCCAGCAGTGTACAGGGGGACGCTGAAGCTTTCTTT. As protein: CASSVQGDAEAFF.

This sequence joins TRBV6-2 or TRBV6-3 and TRBJ2-1; 9 nucleotides agree with TRBD2. The germline CDR1 and CDR2 sequences are MNHEY and SVGEGT. The ends lost 4 bases at V and 4 bases at J; junction bases unmatched: 11. The CDR3 covers 17 residues. In DNA form, the CDR3 reads TGTGCCAGCAGTTTCCAACTACTAGCGGGTGTATACAATGAGCAGTTCTTC. It translates to CASSFQLLAGVYNEQFF.

The chain employs TRBV6-1 and TRBJ2-7; TRBD1 matches 10 bases. The CDR3 length is 17 residues. V was clipped by 4 bases and J by 2 bases; unmatched bases: 11. The germline V gene has CDR1 MNHNS and CDR2 SASEGT. CDR3 protein: CASSVGPWDRGTYEQYF. The CDR3 coding sequence is TGTGCCAGCAGTGTGGGTCCCTGGGACAGGGGAACCTACGAGCAGTACTTC.

V gene TRBV2 combines with J gene TRBJ2-1; 11 bases are a match to TRBD2. CDR1 SNHLY and CDR2 FYNNEI come from the germline V gene. The CDR3 contains 15 residues. V was pared by 5 bases and J by 7 bases, with 7 bases of the junction left unmatched. CDR3 sequence: CASSKLAGGTNEQFF. The CDR3 coding sequence is TGTGCCAGCAGTAAGCTAGCGGGGGGTACGAATGAGCAGTTCTTC. Variable domain in full (rest from reference TRBV2 and TRBJ2-1): EPEVTQTPSHQVTQMGQEVILRCVPISNHLYFYWYRQILGQKVEFLVSFYNNEISEKSEIFDDQFSVERPDGSNFTLKIRSTKLEDSAMYFCASSKLAGGTNEQFFGPGTRLTVL.

This chain links TRBV5-6 with TRBJ2-6; 7 bases map to TRBD1. This CDR3 has 17 amino acids. Germline V gene lookup returns CDR1 SGHDT and CDR2 YYEEEE. V lost 2 bases, J lost 0 bases, and 5 bases stayed unmatched. Here the CDR3 reads CASSLGTAVSGANVLTF. The CDR3 DNA is TGTGCCAGCAGCTTAGGGACAGCGGTCTCTGGGGCCAACGTCCTGACTTTC.

The rearrangement uses TRBV2 and TRBJ1-5; D is possibly TRBD1 (6 bases). Between the trimmed V and J ends, which lost 5 bases and 8 bases, there was a span of 16 bases. The length of the CDR3 is 14 residues. Germline loops: CDR1 SNHLY, CDR2 FYNNEI. The CDR3 DNA follows: TGTGCCAGCAGTTTATACAGGGCGGTTGAGCCCCAGCATTTT. This sequence encodes CASSLYRAVEPQHF.

The chain uses TRBV5-1 and TRBJ1-2, with D possibly being TRBD1 (6 bases). V was trimmed by 4 bases and J by 0 bases, leaving 13 bases between them. There are 15 residues in the CDR3. Germline-derived CDR1 and CDR2 are SGHRS and YFSETQ. In DNA form, the CDR3 reads TGCGCCAGCAGCCTAGGACAGCCACCTAACTATGGCTACACCTTC. This gives the protein CASSLGQPPNYGYTF.

This clone was detected only a few times. V gene TRBV18 combines with J gene TRBJ1-5, with 8 positions matching TRBD1. The junction had 3 bases not matched to a gene; V was cut back by 5 bases and J by 0 bases. The V gene's germline CDR1 is KGHSH and CDR2 LQKENI. There are 15 residues in the CDR3. CDR3 amino acids: CASSLGQGSNQPQHF. The CDR3 nucleotides read TGTGCCAGCTCATTAGGACAGGGTAGCAATCAGCCCCAGCATTTT.

V is TRBV6-2 or TRBV6-3 and J is TRBJ2-1, with 12 bases that match TRBD2. Trimming removed 2 bases from V and 0 bases from J; junction bases left unmatched: 8. This CDR3 is built from 19 residues. Germline loops: CDR1 MNHEY, CDR2 SVGEGT. The CDR3 DNA sequence: TGTGCCAGCAGTTACCCACGCCTAGCGGGGGGGAACTCCTACAATGAGCAGTTCTTC. It codes for CASSYPRLAGGNSYNEQFF.